These 13 T cell receptor beta chains came from one sample sequenced in a study of control samples from healthy donors and cancer patients. Measured with immunoSEQ multiplex PCR; TCRdb has only the in-frame clones, and not every one. The sample lists 200,000 or so clones; about 94% were seen once. The sequenced sample was blood. The receptors were sampled from a man aged 45-65 years in good health.

This chain uses TRBV11-2 with TRBJ2-1, with TRBD1 matching over 7 bases. The CDR3 sequence is 14 residues long. Trimming took 11 bases from V and 11 from J; bases not matched to a gene: 18. Germline V gene sequence: CDR1 SGHAT, CDR2 FQNNGV. CDR3 protein: CACKTGQQRIKQFF. The CDR3, as DNA: TGTGCCTGTAAAACGGGACAGCAACGAATTAAGCAGTTCTTC.

The V and J genes are TRBV7-8 and TRBJ1-5, with 7 bases that match TRBD1. The germline V gene encodes CDR1 SGHVS and CDR2 FQNEAQ. With 6 bases clipped from V and 3 bases from J, the junction kept 11 bases outside the gene matches. There are 16 residues in the CDR3. DNA of the CDR3: TGTGCCAGCAGTTTCAGGGGGGCCCTAAACAATCAGCCCCAGCATTTT. It codes for CASSFRGALNNQPQHF.

V is TRBV7-7 and J is TRBJ2-3; tentative D call: TRBD1 (6 bases). CDR1 is SSHAT and CDR2 is FNYEAQ in the germline V gene (reference sequence). The CDR3 runs to 13 residues. Deletions cut 5 bases from V and 6 bases from J, with 12 bases between. Here the CDR3 reads CASSPAGVDTQYF. In nucleotides, the CDR3 is TGTGCCAGCAGCCCGGCAGGGGTGGATACGCAGTATTTT.

The count of this clone is one. The chain is built from TRBV19 and TRBJ1-1; 7 bases match TRBD1. The germline CDR1 and CDR2 sequences are LNHDA and SQIVND (reference sequence). V was pared by 4 bases and J by 6 bases, with 5 bases of the junction left unmatched. The CDR3 is 13 amino acids. CDR3 loop: CASSKPGGAEAFF. In DNA, the CDR3 is TGTGCCAGTAGTAAACCAGGGGGGGCTGAAGCTTTCTTT.

The genes are TRBV19 and TRBJ2-4; possible D gene TRBD2, 5 bases. The germline V gene encodes CDR1 LNHDA and CDR2 SQIVND (reference sequence). Deletions cut 3 bases from V and 0 bases from J, with 12 bases between. The CDR3 runs 16 residues. The CDR3 loop reads CASSIAGVLAKNIQYF. The DNA for the CDR3 is TGTGCCAGTAGTATTGCCGGGGTCCTAGCCAAAAACATTCAGTACTTC.

This clone came up a few times. The CDR3 spells CASSSADRFPLHF. In nucleotides, the CDR3 is TGTGCCAGCAGCTCCGCGGACAGGTTTCCCCTCCACTTT. This rearrangement joins TRBV7-9 to TRBJ1-6, with 7 bases matching TRBD1. V shed 4 bases, J shed 13 bases, and the junction held 7 bases outside the gene matches. The CDR3 is made up of 13 amino acids. CDR1 is SEHNR and CDR2 is FQNEAQ in the germline V gene (reference sequence).

In this sample, this clone turned up once. V is TRBV11-1 and J is TRBJ2-7; D might be TRBD1 (5 bases). The germline V gene has CDR1 SGHAT and CDR2 FQDESV (reference sequence). The V gene lost 5 bases and the J gene lost 0 bases, with 17 bases spanning the gap. CDR3 length equals 16 residues. The CDR3 DNA sequence: TGTGCCAGCAGCATTACCACAGGCTTTAGCTCCTACGAGCAGTACTTC. The encoded protein is CASSITTGFSSYEQYF.

The table lists this clone with a count of one. The V and J genes are TRBV11-1 and TRBJ1-6; tentative D call: TRBD1 (5 bases). The V and J ends lost 2 bases and 11 bases respectively, with 13 bases between them. Per the germline V gene, CDR1 is SGHAT and CDR2 is FQDESV (reference sequence). The CDR3 is 14 residues long. In DNA, the CDR3 is TGTGCCAGCAGCTTACCGGGACTGGGGGCACCCCTCCACTTT. It encodes CASSLPGLGAPLHF. The complete variable domain, with remaining parts taken from reference TRBV11-1 and TRBJ1-6, reads EAEVAQSPRYKITEKSQAVAFWCDPISGHATLYWYRQILGQGPELLVQFQDESVVDDSQLPKDRFSAERLKGVDSTLKIQPAELGDSAMYLCASSLPGLGAPLHFGNGTRLTVT.

The rearrangement links TRBV6-2 or TRBV6-3 to TRBJ2-7; D unclear. Germline V CDR1 and CDR2: MNHEY, SVGEGT. Trimming shortened V by 0 bases and J by 1 base, and 4 bases separated the two germline ends. The CDR3 runs to 13 residues. In DNA form, the CDR3 reads TGTGCCAGCAGTTACTCTACGTCCTACGAGCAGTACTTC. Translated: CASSYSTSYEQYF.

The CDR3 sequence: CAWSDMGPMYEQYF. The CDR3 nucleotides are TGTGCCTGGAGTGACATGGGTCCTATGTACGAGCAGTACTTC. The chain is built from TRBV30 and TRBJ2-7; D is unresolved. Per the germline V gene, CDR1 is GTSNPN and CDR2 is SVGIG (reference sequence). With 1 base removed from V and 4 bases from J, the gap between germline ends came to 14 bases. This CDR3 is 14 amino acids long. The entire variable domain, with the rest obtained from reference TRBV30 and TRBJ2-7, is as follows: SQTIHQWPATLVQPVGSPLSLECTVEGTSNPNLYWYRQAAGRGLQLLFYSVGIGQISSEVPQNLSASRPQDRQFILSSKKLLLSDSGFYLCAWSDMGPMYEQYFGPGTRLTVT.

For this clone: The same CDR3 can be traced to other DNA sequences in this sample. This chain connects TRBV3-1 (or the pseudogene TRBV3-2) to TRBJ1-5; TRBD1 matches at 7 bases. This CDR3 region has 14 residues. CDR1 is LGHDT, CDR2 YNNKEL, per germline (reference sequence). V shed 1 base and J 6 bases; nucleotides not matched to a gene: 3. The CDR3 protein is CASSQGQGGQPQHF. In DNA, the CDR3 is TGTGCCAGCAGCCAAGGGCAGGGGGGTCAGCCCCAGCATTTT.

CDR3 residues: CASKETTLGEAFF. In nucleotides, the CDR3 is TGTGCCAGCAAGGAGACCACTTTGGGTGAAGCTTTCTTT. The chain has TRBV28 and TRBJ1-1, with unresolved D. Germline loops: CDR1 MDHEN, CDR2 SYDVKM. V was trimmed by 7 bases and J by 7 bases, leaving 16 bases between them. This CDR3 contains 13 residues.

The V gene is TRBV7-2, the J gene TRBJ1-5; D remains ambiguous. V was pared by 5 bases and J by 7 bases, with 15 bases between. Germline loops: CDR1 SGHTA, CDR2 FQGNSA. The CDR3 is 14 residues long. CDR3 loop: CASSPGGIQQPQHF. The CDR3, as DNA: TGTGCCAGCAGCCCCGGAGGTATCCAACAGCCCCAGCATTTT.